This T cell receptor beta chain was captured by sequencing in a study of T cell changes during pregnancy in multiple sclerosis. Sequenced by immunoSEQ multiplex PCR; TCRdb stores in-frame clones only, minus some. This table holds roughly 40,000 clones, around nine tenths found once. The V gene end was trimmed by 0 bases and the J gene end by 2 bases; junction bases not matched to a gene: 3. The CDR3 is made up of 15 amino acids. Germline CDR1 LGHNA, CDR2 YSLEER. The sequence came from a female donor with multiple sclerosis, enrolled in a pregnancy study. The sequencing used CD8+ T cells from peripheral blood mononuclear cells, collected in the first trimester of pregnancy. The chain is built from TRBV4-3 and TRBJ2-7; 8 bases line up with TRBD2. The CDR3 here is CASSQEGTSTYEQYF. The CDR3, as DNA: TGCGCCAGCAGCCAAGAAGGGACTAGTACCTACGAGCAGTACTTC.